A single T cell receptor beta chain is shown here with its context. This CDR3 region has 14 residues. Germline CDR1 is MNHEY and CDR2 is SVGAGI. V gave up 5 bases and J gave up 3 bases; unmatched junction bases: 3. These data originate in a study of blood T cell repertoires in COVID-19. Study as a whole: Nucleic acid was either cDNA or gDNA, and it came from T cells, B-cell-depleted T cells, or PBMCs.

Assay: immunoSEQ multiplex PCR; the TCRdb copy retains only in-frame clones and omits some. The sample has about 130,000 clones, 75% to 85% seen once. The sequenced material came from peripheral blood. This receptor was identified in an elderly man with acute or convalescent COVID-19. V and J are TRBV6-5 and TRBJ1-3; TRBD1 aligns across 8 bases. The chain's CDR3 is CASSLGTGGNTIYF. CDR3 DNA sequence: TGTGCCAGCAGTCTAGGGACAGGTGGAAACACCATATATTTT.